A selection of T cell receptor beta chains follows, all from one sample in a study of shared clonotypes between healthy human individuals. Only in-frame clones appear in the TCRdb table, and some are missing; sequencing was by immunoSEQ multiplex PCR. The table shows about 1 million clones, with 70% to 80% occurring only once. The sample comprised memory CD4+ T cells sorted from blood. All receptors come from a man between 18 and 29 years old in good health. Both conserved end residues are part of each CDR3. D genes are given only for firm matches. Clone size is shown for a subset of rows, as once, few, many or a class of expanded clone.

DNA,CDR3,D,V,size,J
TGTGCCAGCATTAGGACAGGGGGCCCCCAAGAGACCCAGTACTTC,CASIRTGGPQETQYF,TRBD1,TRBV6-5,few,TRBJ2-5
TGTGCCAGCAGTGGTGGACTCTCCCTGGAGACCCAGTACTTC,CASSGGLSLETQYF,.,TRBV2,.,TRBJ2-5
TGTGCCAGCAGCTTGGGGCCGCTGGGATTGCAAGAGACCCAGTACTTC,CASSLGPLGLQETQYF,.,TRBV5-6,.,TRBJ2-5
TGTGCCAGCAGCCTCCCGGCTGGCTACGAGCAGTACTTC,CASSLPAGYEQYF,.,TRBV7-9,.,TRBJ2-7
TGTGCCAGCAGCTCGGGAGCGGGAGCATACGAGCAGTACTTC,CASSSGAGAYEQYF,TRBD2,TRBV7-8,.,TRBJ2-7
TGCAGCGTTGCGCCCGGGGGCGAGCAGTACTTC,CSVAPGGEQYF,.,TRBV29-1,.,TRBJ2-7
TGTGCCAGCAGCGTAGGGGCTAGCGGGAAAGACGGGGAGCTGTTTTTT,CASSVGASGKDGELFF,TRBD2,TRBV9,.,TRBJ2-2
TGTGCCATCAGTGAGTACGGGGGCAGAGGGGATGGCTACACCTTC,CAISEYGGRGDGYTF,.,TRBV10-3,few,TRBJ1-2
TGCGCCAGCAGTGAGTCGACATGGGCAGGGGATACGCAGTATTTT,CASSESTWAGDTQYF,.,TRBV10-2,.,TRBJ2-3
TGTGCCAGCAGTTATATGGCAGGGCCCTACGAGCAGTACTTC,CASSYMAGPYEQYF,.,TRBV6-5,.,TRBJ2-7
TGTGCCAGCTCACTGACCCTGGGGGTTGGAGATGGCTACACCTTC,CASSLTLGVGDGYTF,.,TRBV18,.,TRBJ1-2
TGCGCCAGCAGCTTGGCGTTGGACAGGAGAGACTATGGCTACACCTTC,CASSLALDRRDYGYTF,TRBD1,TRBV5-1,.,TRBJ1-2
TGTGCCAGCAGCCGGGACAGTGCAACTAATGAAAAACTGTTTTTT,CASSRDSATNEKLFF,TRBD1,TRBV6-1,.,TRBJ1-4
TGTGCCAGTACCCCCGGGAGTGCGGGGTTAGATACGCAGTATTTT,CASTPGSAGLDTQYF,.,TRBV19,.,TRBJ2-3
TGTGCCAGTAGGTCACGGGGGCGTCGATGGGACACCATATATTTT,CASRSRGRRWDTIYF,.,TRBV19,.,TRBJ1-3
TGTGCCAGCAGTGGGGACTCCGAGGGGGGCTACACCTTC,CASSGDSEGGYTF,.,TRBV2,.,TRBJ1-2
TGTGCCAGCAGCTTATCTGGGGCCAACGTCCTGACTTTC,CASSLSGANVLTF,.,TRBV5-8,.,TRBJ2-6
TGTGCCAGCAGCAAAAGGGGCGATCTAGGGGTAGAGGCCGGGGAGCTGTTTTTT,CASSKRGDLGVEAGELFF,.,TRBV21-1,few,TRBJ2-2
TGTGCCAGCAGTGAAGGGCAGGGCAATCAGCCCCAGCATTTT,CASSEGQGNQPQHF,.,TRBV6-4,.,TRBJ1-5
TGTGCCAGCAGCACTAGCGGGGCAAGCTCCTACGAGCAGTACTTC,CASSTSGASSYEQYF,TRBD2,TRBV7-2,.,TRBJ2-7
TGTGCCAGCAGCCCCCAGGCGGCCCCCCCGGTTGGGACCCAGTACTTC,CASSPQAAPPVGTQYF,.,TRBV9,few,TRBJ2-5
TGTGCCAGCAGCGTATTGTCTAGCGGGAGTATAAACACCGGGGAGCTGTTTTTT,CASSVLSSGSINTGELFF,TRBD2,TRBV9,.,TRBJ2-2
TGTGCCAGCAGCTTGGGTAGTAGAGTTGGTGGTCGGGGGCTCACTGAAGCTTTCTTT,CASSLGSRVGGRGLTEAFF,.,TRBV5-4,.,TRBJ1-1
TGTGCCAGCAGCTCCCCCCTGGGGGCGACAGGGGGAGGTTCTGAAGCTTTCTTT,CASSSPLGATGGGSEAFF,TRBD1,TRBV5-4,.,TRBJ1-1
TGTGCCAGCAGGCCACAGGGGGGCACTGAAGCTTTCTTT,CASRPQGGTEAFF,TRBD1,TRBV6-5,.,TRBJ1-1
TGTGCCAGCAGTTTATCGAGGCAGGGGGCTAGAGATACGCAGTATTTT,CASSLSRQGARDTQYF,TRBD1,TRBV27,few,TRBJ2-3
TGTGCCAGCAGCGCAACAGGGGACACTGAAGCTTTCTTT,CASSATGDTEAFF,TRBD1,TRBV6-4,.,TRBJ1-1
TGTGCCACCAGCAGAGAATATAGGGTAACGACAGATACGCAGTATTTT,CATSREYRVTTDTQYF,.,TRBV15,.,TRBJ2-3
TGTGCCAGCAGTGAAACCCAGGCGGGTACCGGGGAGCTGTTTTTT,CASSETQAGTGELFF,.,TRBV2,.,TRBJ2-2